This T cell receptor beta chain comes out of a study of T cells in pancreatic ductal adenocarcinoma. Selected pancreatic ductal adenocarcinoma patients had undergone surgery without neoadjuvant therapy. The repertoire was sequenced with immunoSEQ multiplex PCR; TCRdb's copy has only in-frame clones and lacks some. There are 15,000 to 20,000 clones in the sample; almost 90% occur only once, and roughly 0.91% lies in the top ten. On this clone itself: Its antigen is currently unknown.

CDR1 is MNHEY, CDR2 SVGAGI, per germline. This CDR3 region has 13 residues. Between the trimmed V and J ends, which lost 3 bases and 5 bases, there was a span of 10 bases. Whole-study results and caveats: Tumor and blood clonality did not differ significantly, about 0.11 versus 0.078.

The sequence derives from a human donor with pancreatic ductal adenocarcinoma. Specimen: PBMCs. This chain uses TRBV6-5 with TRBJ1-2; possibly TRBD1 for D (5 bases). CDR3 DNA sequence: TGTGCCAGCAGTTATGACAAGGGGTATGGCTACACCTTC. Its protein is CASSYDKGYGYTF.